This TCR beta chain was sequenced during a study of control samples from healthy donors and cancer patients. This clone was observed a handful of times. This table comes from immunoSEQ multiplex PCR, and its TCRdb copy is limited to in-frame clones, with some not included. This table has about 97,000 clones, roughly nine tenths appearing once. The CDR3 spans 13 residues. V lost 6 bases and J 2 bases, leaving 10 bases between the germline ends. Germline V lookup: CDR1 MNHEY, CDR2 SVGAGI. The clonotype originates from a woman aged 18-29 years in good health. This chain uses TRBV6-5 with TRBJ1-1, with D hard to call. Sequenced sample: blood. The CDR3 region has the DNA TGTGCCAGCAGCACGACCCCCAACACTGAAGCTTTCTTT. This sequence encodes CASSTTPNTEAFF.